A selection of T cell receptor beta chains follows, all from one sample in a study of CD8 T cells in Susac syndrome. TCRdb called the immunoSEQ multiplex PCR reads again in MiXCR, with one record for every CDR3 protein. The sample lists some 63,000 distinct CDR3 sequences, about 94% seen once, with about 0.6% in the top ten. The sample taken for sequencing was CD8+ T cells from PBMCs. The receptors were gathered from a human donor with multiple sclerosis. Both conserved end residues are part of each CDR3. The D gene is left open where the match is weak. Rows give clone size only sometimes, using once, few, many, or a class for an expanded clone.

D	V	J	size	DNA	CDR3
TRBD1	TRBV7-9	TRBJ2-6	.	TGTGCCAGCAGTCGTACAGGGGGCGCTTCTGGGGCCAACGTCCTGACTTTC	CASSRTGGASGANVLTF
.	TRBV12-3/TRBV12-4	TRBJ2-3	once	TGTGCCAGCAGCCTCGGGACACCAAGCACAGATACGCAGTATTTT	CASSLGTPSTDTQYF
TRBD1	TRBV30	TRBJ2-2	.	TGTGCCTCGACAGGGTCGGTCACCGGGGAGCTGTTTTTT	CASTGSVTGELFF
.	TRBV6-2/TRBV6-3	TRBJ2-1	.	TGTGCCAGCAGTTACTCCGACCAGTACAATGAGCAGTTCTTC	CASSYSDQYNEQFF
.	TRBV2	TRBJ1-5	.	TGTGCCAGCAGGAGGACGAATCAGCCCCAGCATTTT	CASRRTNQPQHF
.	TRBV28	TRBJ1-5	.	TGTGCCAGCAGCACAGGACGGACCAATCAGCCCCAGCATTTT	CASSTGRTNQPQHF
.	TRBV6-5	TRBJ1-2	.	TGTGCCAGCAGCTATCCAGGTTATGGCTACACCTTC	CASSYPGYGYTF
.	TRBV27	TRBJ2-3	.	TGTGCCAGCAGTCGTTCTAGGACAGATACGCAGTATTTT	CASSRSRTDTQYF
.	TRBV15	TRBJ2-1	.	TGTGCCACCAGCAGAGATCTTGGTACAGGGATCGGCGATGAGCAGTTCTTC	CATSRDLGTGIGDEQFF
.	TRBV3-1	TRBJ2-1	.	TGTGCCAGCAGCCAAGATATGGCTAACAATGAGCAGTTCTTC	CASSQDMANNEQFF
.	TRBV3-1	TRBJ2-7	.	TGTGCCAGCAGCCAAGCCGGGACACTGGACGAGCAGTACTTC	CASSQAGTLDEQYF
.	TRBV29-1	TRBJ2-1	.	TGCAGCGGAAGGACAGCCCTCTACAATGAGCAGTTCTTC	CSGRTALYNEQFF
.	TRBV7-6	TRBJ2-3	.	TGTGCCAGCAGCTTATCGGGGGTAGATACGCAGTATTTT	CASSLSGVDTQYF
.	TRBV28	TRBJ2-7	.	TGTGCCAGCAGTATGGCTTTTACCTACGAGCAGTACTTC	CASSMAFTYEQYF
TRBD2	TRBV27	TRBJ2-2	.	TGTGCCAGCAGTTCCATCCTAGCGGGAGGCGGTACCGGGGAGCTGTTTTTT	CASSSILAGGGTGELFF
.	TRBV13	TRBJ2-7	.	TGTGCCAGCAGCCCCAGGGACCGGAGCTCCTACGAGCAGTACTTC	CASSPRDRSSYEQYF
TRBD1	TRBV28	TRBJ1-2	.	TGTGCCAGCAGTTTTGGGTCAGGGGGCGCCTATGGCTACACCTTC	CASSFGSGGAYGYTF
TRBD1	TRBV23-1	TRBJ2-7	.	TGCGCCAGCAGTCAGGTCGCCGTTGGCGACAGGGAAACCTACGAGCAGTACTTC	CASSQVAVGDRETYEQYF
TRBD1	TRBV27	TRBJ2-7	.	TGTGCCAGCAGTCCGGTACAGGGGAACGAGCAGTACTTC	CASSPVQGNEQYF
.	TRBV27	TRBJ2-7	few	TGTGCCAGCAGTGCTAGCTCCTACGAGCAGTACTTC	CASSASSYEQYF